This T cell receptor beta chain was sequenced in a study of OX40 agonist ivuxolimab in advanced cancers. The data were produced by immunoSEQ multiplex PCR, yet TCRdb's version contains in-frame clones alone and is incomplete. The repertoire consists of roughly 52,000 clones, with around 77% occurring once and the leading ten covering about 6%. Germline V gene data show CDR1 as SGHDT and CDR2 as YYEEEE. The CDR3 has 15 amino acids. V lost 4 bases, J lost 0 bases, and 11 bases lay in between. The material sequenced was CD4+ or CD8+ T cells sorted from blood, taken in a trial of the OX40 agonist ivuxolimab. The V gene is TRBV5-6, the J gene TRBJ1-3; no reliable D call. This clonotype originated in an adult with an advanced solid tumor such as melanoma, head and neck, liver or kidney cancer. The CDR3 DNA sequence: TGTGCCAGCAGCCGGACGGGCAGCTCTGGAAACACCATATATTTT. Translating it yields CASSRTGSSGNTIYF.